These 2 T cell receptor beta chains were all obtained from the same sample, sequenced in a study of cytomegalovirus exposure and HLA in healthy donors (dated by TCRdb to about 2017). The protocol used for the library was the immunoSEQ multiplex PCR assay. A mixture of 60 forward primers for TCR Vbeta segments and 13 reverse primers for TCR Jbeta segments was used in the multiplex PCR. TCRdb took over this immuneACCESS table, retaining in-frame rearrangements with V and J assigned. Such tables are incomplete; in checked studies, under half of the missing clones stem from an unresolved V gene, and the remainder is unexplained. Within this sample are about 130,000 clones, with more than 65% of them counted one time only. The ten top clones hold roughly 3% of the sample. What was sequenced was PBMCs. These receptors all come from a middle-aged man in good health and CMV-seronegative.

V and J are TRBV5-4 and TRBJ2-7, with 12 bases aligning to TRBD1. The CDR3 has 17 residues. The germline CDR1 and CDR2 sequences are SGHNT and YYREEE (reference sequence). V lost 1 base, J lost 0 bases, and 5 bases stayed unmatched. The CDR3: CASSLRDRGPFSYEQYF. Written as DNA, the CDR3 is TGTGCCAGCAGCTTGAGGGACAGGGGGCCGTTCTCCTACGAGCAGTACTTC. Variable domain in full (rest from reference TRBV5-4 and TRBJ2-7): ETGVTQSPTHLIKTRGQQVTLRCSSQSGHNTVSWYQQALGQGPQFIFQYYREEENGRGNFPPRFSGLQFPNYSSELNVNALELDDSALYLCASSLRDRGPFSYEQYFGPGTRLTVT.

The chain links TRBV5-1 to TRBJ1-2, with 9 bases identical to TRBD1. This CDR3 region has 15 residues. V shed 0 bases and J 8 bases; nucleotides not matched to a gene: 8. CDR1 SGHRS and CDR2 YFSETQ come from the germline V gene. The DNA for the CDR3 is TGCGCCAGCAGCTTGGCGGGGACAGGGTTCAACGGCTACACCTTC. Its translation is CASSLAGTGFNGYTF.